A selection of T cell receptor beta chains follows, all from one sample in a study of T cell changes during pregnancy in multiple sclerosis. Sequenced by immunoSEQ multiplex PCR; TCRdb stores in-frame clones only, minus some. This sample has about 68,000 clones; 91% occur once, and the top ten carry 0.86%. The sample consisted of peripheral blood, taken in the second trimester of pregnancy. The receptors here all came from a female donor with multiple sclerosis, enrolled in a pregnancy study. Each CDR3 is given with its conserved first and last residue. A D gene is named only where the DNA matches it firmly. Clone sizes are given selectively: once, few, many, or a class where the clone is expanded.

clone_size: once
v_call: TRBV7-2
j_call: TRBJ2-1
d_call: .
cdr3_nt: TGTGCCAGCAGCCCACGCGGGGGCTGGCAGTTCTTC
cdr3_aa: CASSPRGGWQFF

clone_size: once
v_call: TRBV7-9
j_call: TRBJ1-6
d_call: .
cdr3_nt: TGTGCCAGCAGCCCGTGGGAGGGGGACTCACCCCTCCACTTT
cdr3_aa: CASSPWEGDSPLHF

clone_size: .
v_call: TRBV28
j_call: TRBJ1-6
d_call: .
cdr3_nt: TGTGCCAGCAGTTTGGGAGGGCTGGAGACACCCCTCCACTTT
cdr3_aa: CASSLGGLETPLHF

clone_size: .
v_call: TRBV6-1
j_call: TRBJ2-5
d_call: .
cdr3_nt: TGTGCCAGCAGTGAATGGTCTAGTACGGGGGAGACCCAGTACTTC
cdr3_aa: CASSEWSSTGETQYF

clone_size: .
v_call: TRBV25-1
j_call: TRBJ2-7
d_call: TRBD1
cdr3_nt: TGTGCCAGCACCGGGACAGAGGTTTACGAGCAGTACTTC
cdr3_aa: CASTGTEVYEQYF

clone_size: .
v_call: TRBV19
j_call: TRBJ1-5
d_call: .
cdr3_nt: TGTGCCAGTAGTATAGAGAGTGCCAGGGTACAGCCCCAGCATTTT
cdr3_aa: CASSIESARVQPQHF

clone_size: few
v_call: TRBV7-9
j_call: TRBJ1-1
d_call: .
cdr3_nt: TGTGCCAGCAGCTCGGCGGGACGGCCGAACACTGAAGCTTTCTTT
cdr3_aa: CASSSAGRPNTEAFF

clone_size: .
v_call: TRBV5-6
j_call: TRBJ1-1
d_call: TRBD1
cdr3_nt: TGTGCCAGCACCTGGACAGGGGGCGGTGAAAACACTGAAGCTTTCTTT
cdr3_aa: CASTWTGGGENTEAFF

clone_size: .
v_call: TRBV6-5
j_call: TRBJ2-5
d_call: .
cdr3_nt: TGTGCCAGCAGTCCCGGGATCCAAGAGACCCAGTACTTC
cdr3_aa: CASSPGIQETQYF

clone_size: .
v_call: TRBV7-3
j_call: TRBJ2-2
d_call: .
cdr3_nt: TGTGCCAGCAGCAAAAACAGCGGGTACGGGGAGCTGTTTTTT
cdr3_aa: CASSKNSGYGELFF

clone_size: .
v_call: TRBV6-1
j_call: TRBJ2-5
d_call: TRBD2
cdr3_nt: TGTGCCAGCAACCCTTATGGGACTAGACAAGAGACCCAGTACTTC
cdr3_aa: CASNPYGTRQETQYF

clone_size: .
v_call: TRBV2
j_call: TRBJ2-2
d_call: TRBD1
cdr3_nt: TGTGCCAGCAGAACAGGGGTTATCGGGGAGCTGTTTTTT
cdr3_aa: CASRTGVIGELFF

clone_size: .
v_call: TRBV5-5
j_call: TRBJ2-7
d_call: .
cdr3_nt: TGTGCCAGCAGCTCCCCAGGATCCTACGAGCAGTACTTC
cdr3_aa: CASSSPGSYEQYF

clone_size: .
v_call: TRBV25-1
j_call: TRBJ1-2
d_call: .
cdr3_nt: TGTGCCAGCAGTGGACAGGCGGAAGGCTACACCTTC
cdr3_aa: CASSGQAEGYTF

clone_size: .
v_call: TRBV7-2
j_call: TRBJ1-5
d_call: .
cdr3_nt: TGTGCCAGCAGCTTAGGGTCAGGCAGTCATCAGCCCCAGCATTTT
cdr3_aa: CASSLGSGSHQPQHF

clone_size: .
v_call: TRBV19
j_call: TRBJ1-2
d_call: .
cdr3_nt: TGTGCCAGTAACCCCCTAGCTGGAGCTACTCTTTATGGCTACACCTTC
cdr3_aa: CASNPLAGATLYGYTF

clone_size: .
v_call: TRBV5-4
j_call: TRBJ2-7
d_call: .
cdr3_nt: TGTGCCAGCAGCTTGGCCGGGGGGCGGTCTACGACCTACGAGCAGTACTTC
cdr3_aa: CASSLAGGRSTTYEQYF

clone_size: once
v_call: TRBV10-3
j_call: TRBJ1-2
d_call: .
cdr3_nt: TGTGCCATCAGTGTTTCAGGGGACTATGGCTACACCTTC
cdr3_aa: CAISVSGDYGYTF

clone_size: once
v_call: TRBV7-3
j_call: TRBJ2-3
d_call: TRBD2
cdr3_nt: TGTGCCAGCAGCCCTGGGACTAGCGGGGGAGATACGCAGTATTTT
cdr3_aa: CASSPGTSGGDTQYF

clone_size: .
v_call: TRBV19
j_call: TRBJ1-2
d_call: .
cdr3_nt: TGTGCCAGTAGAGAACCCGGACAGCTTATCTATGGCTACACCTTC
cdr3_aa: CASREPGQLIYGYTF

clone_size: .
v_call: TRBV12-5
j_call: TRBJ2-5
d_call: TRBD1
cdr3_nt: TGTGCTAGTGGTTTTGGGGACAGGGGTACGGAGACCCAGTACTTC
cdr3_aa: CASGFGDRGTETQYF

clone_size: .
v_call: TRBV6-5
j_call: TRBJ1-2
d_call: .
cdr3_nt: TGTGCCAGCAGTTATTCAACAGATCTGGCCGGTGGCTACACCTTC
cdr3_aa: CASSYSTDLAGGYTF

clone_size: .
v_call: TRBV29-1
j_call: TRBJ2-5
d_call: TRBD2
cdr3_nt: TGCAGCGCTCGGAGCGGGGGGGCCGGGGAGACCCAGTACTTC
cdr3_aa: CSARSGGAGETQYF

clone_size: .
v_call: TRBV11-2
j_call: TRBJ1-1
d_call: .
cdr3_nt: TGTGCCAGCAGCCTGAGCCTGAGAGGGGAAGCTTTCTTT
cdr3_aa: CASSLSLRGEAFF

clone_size: .
v_call: TRBV5-4
j_call: TRBJ2-7
d_call: TRBD1
cdr3_nt: TGTGCCAGCAGCACAGAGGACAGGGTGAAGGGCGAGCAGTACTTC
cdr3_aa: CASSTEDRVKGEQYF

clone_size: .
v_call: TRBV9
j_call: TRBJ2-1
d_call: TRBD2
cdr3_nt: TGTGCCAGCAGCTCTAGCGGGGCGAGCTCCTACAATGAGCAGTTCTTC
cdr3_aa: CASSSSGASSYNEQFF

clone_size: .
v_call: TRBV29-1
j_call: TRBJ1-2
d_call: TRBD1
cdr3_nt: TGCAGCGTTAGACCAGGGGGATTCTATGGCTACACCTTC
cdr3_aa: CSVRPGGFYGYTF